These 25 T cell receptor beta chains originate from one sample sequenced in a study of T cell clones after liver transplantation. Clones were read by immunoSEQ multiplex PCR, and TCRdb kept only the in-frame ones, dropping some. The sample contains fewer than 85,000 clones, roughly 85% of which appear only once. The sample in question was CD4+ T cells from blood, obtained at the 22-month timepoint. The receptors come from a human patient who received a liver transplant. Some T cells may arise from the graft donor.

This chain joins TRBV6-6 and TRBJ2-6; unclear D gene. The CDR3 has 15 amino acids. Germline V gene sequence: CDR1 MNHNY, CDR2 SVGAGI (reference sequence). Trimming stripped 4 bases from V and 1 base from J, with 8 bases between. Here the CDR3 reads CASSSVDSGANVLTF. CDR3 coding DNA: TGTGCCAGCAGTTCCGTAGATTCTGGGGCCAACGTCCTGACTTTC.

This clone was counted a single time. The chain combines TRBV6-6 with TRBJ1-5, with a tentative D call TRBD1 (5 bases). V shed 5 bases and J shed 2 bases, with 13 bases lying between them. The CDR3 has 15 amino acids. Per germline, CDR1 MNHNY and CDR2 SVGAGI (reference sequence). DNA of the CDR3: TGTGCCAGCAGTGGGGTAGGGGCCGGCAATCAGCCCCAGCATTTT. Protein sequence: CASSGVGAGNQPQHF.

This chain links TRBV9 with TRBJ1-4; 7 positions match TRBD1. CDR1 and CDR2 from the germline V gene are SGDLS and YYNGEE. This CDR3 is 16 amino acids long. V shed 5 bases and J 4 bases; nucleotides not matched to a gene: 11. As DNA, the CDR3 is TGTGCCAGCAGGGGCAGACAGGGCCCAAGTAATGAAAAACTGTTTTTT. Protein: CASRGRQGPSNEKLFF.

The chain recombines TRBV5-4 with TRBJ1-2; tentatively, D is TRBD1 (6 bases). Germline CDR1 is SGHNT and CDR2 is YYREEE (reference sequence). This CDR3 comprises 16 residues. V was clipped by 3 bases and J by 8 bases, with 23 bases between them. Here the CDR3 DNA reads TGTGCCAGCAGCTCGGGGGGGCGCGGGGGTATTAAAGGCTACACCTTC. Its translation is CASSSGGRGGIKGYTF.

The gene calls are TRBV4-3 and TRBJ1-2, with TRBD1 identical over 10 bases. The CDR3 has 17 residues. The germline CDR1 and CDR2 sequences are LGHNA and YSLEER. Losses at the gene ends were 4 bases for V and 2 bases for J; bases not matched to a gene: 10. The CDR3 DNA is TGCGCCAGCAGCCCCATAAAGCCGGGACAGGGGAACTATGGCTACACCTTC. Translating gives CASSPIKPGQGNYGYTF.

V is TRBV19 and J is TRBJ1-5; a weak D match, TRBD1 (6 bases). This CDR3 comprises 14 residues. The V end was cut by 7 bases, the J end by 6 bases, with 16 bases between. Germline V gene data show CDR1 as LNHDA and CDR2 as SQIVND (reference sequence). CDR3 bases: TGTGCCAGTAATCTACAGGGATTCGGTCAGCCCCAGCATTTT. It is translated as CASNLQGFGQPQHF.

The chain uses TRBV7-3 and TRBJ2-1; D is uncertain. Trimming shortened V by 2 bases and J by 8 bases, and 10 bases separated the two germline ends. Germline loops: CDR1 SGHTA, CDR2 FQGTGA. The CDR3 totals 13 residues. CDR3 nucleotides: TGTGCCAGCAGCTTATCTAGGGCTGATGAGCAGTTCTTC. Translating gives CASSLSRADEQFF.

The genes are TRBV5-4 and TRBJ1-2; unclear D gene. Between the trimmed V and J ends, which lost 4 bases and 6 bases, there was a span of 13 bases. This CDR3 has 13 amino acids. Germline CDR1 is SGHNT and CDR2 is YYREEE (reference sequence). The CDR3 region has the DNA TGTGCCAGCAGCGGCGGATTGGGAAATGGCTACACCTTC. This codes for CASSGGLGNGYTF.

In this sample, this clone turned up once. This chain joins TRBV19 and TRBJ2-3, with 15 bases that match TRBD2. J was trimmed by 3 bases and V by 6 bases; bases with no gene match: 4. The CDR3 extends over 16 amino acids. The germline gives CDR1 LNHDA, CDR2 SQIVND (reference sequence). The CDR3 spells CASSLGTSGGTDTQYF. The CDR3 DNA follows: TGTGCCAGTAGCCTCGGGACTAGCGGGGGGACAGATACGCAGTATTTT. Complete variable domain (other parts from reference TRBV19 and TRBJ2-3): DGGITQSPKYLFRKEGQNVTLSCEQNLNHDAMYWYRQDPGQGLRLIYYSQIVNDFQKGDIAEGYSVSREKKESFPLTVTSAQKNPTAFYLCASSLGTSGGTDTQYFGPGTRLTVL.

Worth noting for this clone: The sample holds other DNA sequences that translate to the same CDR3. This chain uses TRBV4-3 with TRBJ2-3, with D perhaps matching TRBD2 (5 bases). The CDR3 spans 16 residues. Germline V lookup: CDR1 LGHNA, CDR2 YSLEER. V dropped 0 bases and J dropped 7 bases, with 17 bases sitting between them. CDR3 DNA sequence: TGCGCCAGCAGCCAAGATGCGACGGGGATTAGCTATACGCAGTATTTT. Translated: CASSQDATGISYTQYF.

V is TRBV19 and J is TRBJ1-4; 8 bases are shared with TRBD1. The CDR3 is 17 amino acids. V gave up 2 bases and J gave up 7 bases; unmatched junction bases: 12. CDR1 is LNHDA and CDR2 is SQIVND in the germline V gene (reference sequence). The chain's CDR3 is CASSISVPRGLGEKLFF. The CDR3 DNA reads TGTGCCAGTAGTATATCAGTGCCCAGGGGGCTCGGTGAAAAACTGTTTTTT.

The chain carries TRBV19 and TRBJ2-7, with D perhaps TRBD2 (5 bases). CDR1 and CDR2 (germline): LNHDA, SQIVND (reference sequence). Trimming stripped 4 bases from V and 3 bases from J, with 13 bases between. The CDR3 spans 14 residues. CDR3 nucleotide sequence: TGTGCCAGTAGTAGAGCGGACGGAAACTACGAGCAGTACTTC. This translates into CASSRADGNYEQYF.

The CDR3 reads CASSMGLAGPYNEQFF. CDR3 in DNA: TGTGCCAGCAGCATGGGACTAGCGGGACCCTACAATGAGCAGTTCTTC. The genes are TRBV7-2 and TRBJ2-1; TRBD2 matches at 13 bases. The V gene's germline CDR1 is SGHTA and CDR2 FQGNSA. V shed 5 bases and J 2 bases; nucleotides not matched to a gene: 3. This CDR3 contains 16 residues.

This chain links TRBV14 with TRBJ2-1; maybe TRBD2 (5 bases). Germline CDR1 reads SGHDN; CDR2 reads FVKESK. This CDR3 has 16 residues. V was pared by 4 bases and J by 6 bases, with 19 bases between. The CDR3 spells CASSPGTGGRVNEQFF. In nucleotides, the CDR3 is TGTGCCAGCAGCCCAGGCACTGGTGGGCGGGTCAATGAGCAGTTCTTC.

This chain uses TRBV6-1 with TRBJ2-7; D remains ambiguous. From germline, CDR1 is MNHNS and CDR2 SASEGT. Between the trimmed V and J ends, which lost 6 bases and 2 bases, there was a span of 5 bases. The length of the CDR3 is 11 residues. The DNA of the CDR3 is TGTGCCAGCAGGACCCCCTACGAGCAGTACTTC. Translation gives CASRTPYEQYF.

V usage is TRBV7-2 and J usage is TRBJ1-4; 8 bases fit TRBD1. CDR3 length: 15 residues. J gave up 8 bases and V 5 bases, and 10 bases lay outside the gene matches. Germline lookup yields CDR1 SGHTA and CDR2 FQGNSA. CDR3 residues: CASSLQGALGEKLFF. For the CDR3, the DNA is TGTGCCAGCAGCCTCCAGGGGGCGCTAGGAGAAAAACTGTTTTTT.

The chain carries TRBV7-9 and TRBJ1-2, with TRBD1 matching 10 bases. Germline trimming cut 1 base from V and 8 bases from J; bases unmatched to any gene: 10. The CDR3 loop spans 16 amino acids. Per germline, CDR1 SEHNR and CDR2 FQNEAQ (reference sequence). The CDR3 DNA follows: TGTGCCAGCAGCTTAGTATCCGCCGGGACAGGGGCCGGCTACACCTTC. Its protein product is CASSLVSAGTGAGYTF.

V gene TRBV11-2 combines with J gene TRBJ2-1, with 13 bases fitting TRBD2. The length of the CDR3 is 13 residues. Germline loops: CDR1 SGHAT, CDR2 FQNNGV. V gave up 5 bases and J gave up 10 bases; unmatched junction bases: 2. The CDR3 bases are TGTGCCAGCAGCCCGGGACTAGCGGGGGAGCAGTTCTTC. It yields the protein CASSPGLAGEQFF.

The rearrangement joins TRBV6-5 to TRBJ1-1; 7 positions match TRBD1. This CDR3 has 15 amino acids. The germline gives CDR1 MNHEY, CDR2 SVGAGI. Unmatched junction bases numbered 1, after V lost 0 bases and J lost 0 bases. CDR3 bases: TGTGCCAGCAGTTACTCGGGGACAGTGAACACTGAAGCTTTCTTT. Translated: CASSYSGTVNTEAFF.

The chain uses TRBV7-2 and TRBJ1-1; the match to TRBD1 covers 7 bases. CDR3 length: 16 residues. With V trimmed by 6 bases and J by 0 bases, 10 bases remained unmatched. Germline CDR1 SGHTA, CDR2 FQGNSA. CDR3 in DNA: TGTGCCAGCAGACCCGGGACAGCGCGTCTGAACACTGAAGCTTTCTTT. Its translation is CASRPGTARLNTEAFF.

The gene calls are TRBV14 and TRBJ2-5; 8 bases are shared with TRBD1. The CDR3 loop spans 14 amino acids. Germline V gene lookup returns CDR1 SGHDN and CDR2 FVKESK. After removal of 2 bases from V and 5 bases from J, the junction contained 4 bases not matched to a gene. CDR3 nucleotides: TGTGCCAGCAGCCAACAGACAGGGGTGGAGACCCAGTACTTC. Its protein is CASSQQTGVETQYF.

The CDR3 coding sequence is TGCGCCAGCAGCCAAGTGAGCCCCGGGGTCCCGAACACCGGGGAGCTGTTTTTT. Its translation: CASSQVSPGVPNTGELFF. The chain couples TRBV4-3 to TRBJ2-2; maybe TRBD2 (5 bases). The germline CDR1 and CDR2 sequences are LGHNA and YSLEER. V was pared by 1 base and J by 0 bases, with 15 bases between. The CDR3 contains 18 residues.

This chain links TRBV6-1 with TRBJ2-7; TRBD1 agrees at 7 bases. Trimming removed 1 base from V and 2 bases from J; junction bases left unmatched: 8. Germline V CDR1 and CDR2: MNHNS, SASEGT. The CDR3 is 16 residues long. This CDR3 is CASSEGNTDRAYEQYF. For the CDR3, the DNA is TGTGCCAGCAGTGAAGGAAACACAGACAGGGCCTACGAGCAGTACTTC.

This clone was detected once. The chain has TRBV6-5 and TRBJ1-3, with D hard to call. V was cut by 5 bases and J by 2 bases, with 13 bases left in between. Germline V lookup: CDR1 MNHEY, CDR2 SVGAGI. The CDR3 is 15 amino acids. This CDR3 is CASSASGVPGNTIYF. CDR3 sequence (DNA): TGTGCCAGCAGTGCCTCAGGCGTCCCTGGAAACACCATATATTTT.

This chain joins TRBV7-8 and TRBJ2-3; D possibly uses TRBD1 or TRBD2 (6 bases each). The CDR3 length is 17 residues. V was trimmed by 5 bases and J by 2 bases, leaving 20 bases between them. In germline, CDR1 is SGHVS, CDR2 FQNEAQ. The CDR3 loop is CASSHWATSGATDTQYF. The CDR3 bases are TGTGCCAGCAGCCACTGGGCCACGTCGGGGGCCACAGATACGCAGTATTTT.